This T cell receptor beta chain was identified in a study of blood T cells in healthy people across ages. Through a sample-barcoded 5' primer and a J-beta primer mix, a second PCR was run for roughly 7 to 12 cycles. Each CDR3 protein is one row after TCRdb ran MiXCR on the 5' RACE reads. The repertoire includes about 1,500,000 distinct CDR3 sequences, roughly 28% of them detected once, and roughly 8.2% sits in the top ten. Sequencing was performed on blood. The TCR originated in a young woman in good health.

CDR3 sequence (DNA): TGTGCCAGCAGTACGAGGACTAGCGGGAGTGATACGCAGTATTTT. This sequence encodes CASSTRTSGSDTQYF. J is TRBJ2-3 and V is TRBV6-6, with 13 positions matching TRBD2. CDR1 is MNHNY, CDR2 SVGAGI, per germline (reference sequence). CDR3 length: 15 residues. V trimming: 5 bases; J trimming: 6 bases; junction bases outside the gene matches: 5.